These 14 T cell receptor beta chains were sequenced from one sample in a study of blood T cell repertoires in COVID-19. Method: immunoSEQ multiplex PCR; TCRdb's copy keeps in-frame clones and lacks some. The sample has under 75,000 clones, about four fifths seen once. The sequenced sample consisted of peripheral blood. The origin of the receptors is a human donor in a cohort sampled during active COVID-19.

The J gene is TRBJ2-1, the V gene TRBV2; 16 bases map to TRBD2. The V gene's germline CDR1 is SNHLY and CDR2 FYNNEI. The CDR3 consists of 13 residues. Unmatched junction bases numbered 6, after V lost 7 bases and J lost 15 bases. CDR3 sequence reads: CASTGTSGGAAFF. The CDR3 DNA reads as TGTGCCAGCACCGGGACTAGCGGGGGGGCGGCGTTCTTC.

This clone was detected only a few times. The chain employs TRBV6-5 and TRBJ1-2, with TRBD1 identical over 9 bases. Germline CDR1 is MNHEY and CDR2 is SVGAGI. The ends lost 3 bases at V and 5 bases at J; junction bases unmatched: 4. The CDR3 has 14 residues. In DNA, the CDR3 is TGTGCCAGCAGTTATTACAGGGGGCAGTATGGCTACACCTTC. It encodes CASSYYRGQYGYTF.

This clone was observed a single time. The rearrangement links TRBV30 to TRBJ2-6, with D uncertain. The V gene lost 0 bases and the J gene lost 0 bases, with 6 bases spanning the gap. The germline gives CDR1 GTSNPN, CDR2 SVGIG (reference sequence). This CDR3 region has 15 residues. The CDR3 protein is CAWSVGLSGANVLTF. The CDR3 bases are TGTGCCTGGAGTGTTGGGCTCTCTGGGGCCAACGTCCTGACTTTC.

The gene calls are TRBV13 and TRBJ2-1; 11 bases match TRBD2. Germline V CDR1 and CDR2: PRHDT, FYEKMQ (reference sequence). The J segment lost 4 bases and the V segment lost 3 bases, leaving 14 bases of the junction unmatched. The CDR3 consists of 19 residues. The CDR3 DNA reads TGTGCCAGCAGCTTTGTCCTAGCGGGAGGTAGGAGCGTTTACAATGAGCAGTTCTTC. Protein sequence: CASSFVLAGGRSVYNEQFF.

The chain employs TRBV6-5 and TRBJ2-2; TRBD2 agrees at 12 bases. Germline V CDR1 and CDR2: MNHEY, SVGAGI. CDR3 length equals 14 residues. J gave up 7 bases and V 8 bases, and 5 bases lay outside the gene matches. DNA for the CDR3: TGTGCCAGCTCTAGCGGGGGGGGAAACGGGGAGCTGTTTTTT. As protein: CASSSGGGNGELFF.

The chain employs TRBV24-1 and TRBJ2-1, with a possible D match to TRBD1 (6 bases). Germline CDR1 is KGHDR and CDR2 is SFDVKD. The CDR3 spans 14 residues. With 6 bases removed from V and 3 bases from J, the gap between germline ends came to 11 bases. The CDR3 sequence: CATSKTGLYNEQFF. CDR3 sequence (DNA): TGTGCCACCAGTAAAACAGGGCTCTACAATGAGCAGTTCTTC.

This clone has a handful of counts. This rearrangement joins TRBV19 to TRBJ2-7; D unclear. This CDR3 region has 14 residues. The V gene lost 2 bases and the J gene lost 3 bases, with 11 bases spanning the gap. Germline V gene sequence: CDR1 LNHDA, CDR2 SQIVND (reference sequence). The CDR3 DNA follows: TGTGCCAGTAGTATAAGGAGATTGGGCTACGAGCAGTACTTC. Translation: CASSIRRLGYEQYF.

V and J are TRBV4-2 and TRBJ1-1; no reliable D call. The CDR3 length is 14 residues. Deletions cut 1 base from V and 4 bases from J, with 10 bases between. Germline CDR1 reads LGHNA; CDR2 reads YNFKEQ. CDR3 nucleotide sequence: TGTGCCAGCAGCCAAGCGAACGGACTCACTGAAGCTTTCTTT. It translates to CASSQANGLTEAFF.

This clone was seen only once. The gene calls are TRBV5-1 and TRBJ2-3; TRBD2 is a possible D gene (5 bases). CDR1 SGHRS and CDR2 YFSETQ come from the germline V gene. V lost 7 bases and J 5 bases, leaving 20 bases between the germline ends. CDR3 length equals 15 residues. The CDR3 nucleotides read TGCGCCAGCCGGGGATCGAGCGGTAATATAGATACGCAGTATTTT. This encodes CASRGSSGNIDTQYF.

The genes are TRBV6-1 and TRBJ1-5; a possible D gene is TRBD1 (5 bases). Trimming removed 3 bases at V and 4 bases at J, with 13 bases between. Germline V gene data show CDR1 as MNHNS and CDR2 as SASEGT. The CDR3 runs to 15 residues. The CDR3 spells CASSEWGKENQPQHF. DNA for the CDR3: TGTGCCAGCAGTGAGTGGGGCAAGGAGAATCAGCCCCAGCATTTT.

The chain carries TRBV24-1 and TRBJ1-1; 7 bases are shared with TRBD1. J was trimmed by 0 bases and V by 4 bases; bases with no gene match: 10. Germline V gene data show CDR1 as KGHDR and CDR2 as SFDVKD. This CDR3 contains 17 residues. DNA for the CDR3: TGTGCCACCAGTGAACCAAGACAGGGCCACATGAACACTGAAGCTTTCTTT. Protein: CATSEPRQGHMNTEAFF.

This rearrangement joins TRBV6-5 to TRBJ1-1, with 7 bases aligning to TRBD1. The CDR3 runs 14 residues. CDR1 is MNHEY, CDR2 SVGAGI, per germline. The V segment lost 4 bases and the J segment 10 bases; nucleotides outside the gene matches: 12. The CDR3 loop is CASSSEGARNPAFF. CDR3 coding DNA: TGTGCCAGCAGTTCCGAGGGGGCGCGGAATCCAGCTTTCTTT.

This clone was recorded once. V is TRBV7-9 and J is TRBJ2-1, with D possibly TRBD2 on 5 matching bases. There are 13 residues in the CDR3. Trimming pared 3 bases from V and 10 bases from J, leaving 13 bases between. The germline gives CDR1 SEHNR, CDR2 FQNEAQ (reference sequence). In nucleotides, the CDR3 is TGTGCCAGCAGCTTGAACCCGAGCGGAGAGCAGTTCTTC. Protein sequence: CASSLNPSGEQFF.

The genes are TRBV6-5 and TRBJ2-1; maybe TRBD2 (5 bases). The CDR3 loop spans 13 amino acids. The V gene's germline CDR1 is MNHEY and CDR2 SVGAGI. Trimming took 6 bases from V and 6 from J, leaving 12 bases between them. The CDR3, as DNA: TGTGCCAGCAGAAAAGCTAGCTTCAATGAGCAGTTCTTC. Protein product: CASRKASFNEQFF.